This TCR beta chain was sequenced for a study of CD8 T cells in Susac syndrome. The germline V and J ends were trimmed by 6 bases and 1 base, with 12 bases remaining between them. The CDR3 spans 14 residues. The germline CDR1 and CDR2 sequences are MDHEN and SYDVKM. cDNA came from about 0.5 to 1 ug RNA primed by random hexamers. MiXCR, run by TCRdb on the immunoSEQ multiplex PCR reads, gives a single entry per CDR3 protein. The sample lists some 190,000 distinct CDR3 sequences, roughly 95% occurring once. The chain carries TRBV28 and TRBJ1-1; no definite D call. The TCR comes from a human donor in good health. Sequencing was performed on CD4+ T cells from PBMCs. The CDR3 loop is CASSPWKENTEAFF. In DNA form, the CDR3 reads TGTGCCAGCAGCCCTTGGAAGGAGAACACTGAAGCTTTCTTT.